The entry below describes one T cell receptor beta chain. Its antigen is as yet unknown. Other DNA sequences of this sample code for an identical CDR3. With 2 bases clipped from V and 3 bases from J, the junction kept 1 base outside the gene matches. Germline V gene sequence: CDR1 SGHNT, CDR2 YYREEE (reference sequence). The CDR3 covers 13 residues. The authors reverse transcribed all of the isolated RNA, so sequencing captured expressed TCRB transcripts. Libraries were prepared by immunoSEQ multiplex PCR; TCRdb keeps only in-frame clonotypes and omits some of them. Of over 300,000 clones listed, 6.5% to 10% are singletons. These data come from a study of beta chain features in type 1 diabetes. Study-wide results and limits: Insertions were fewer and deletions more numerous at VDJ junctions in type 1 diabetes patients.

Sequencing input: central memory CD4+ T cells from blood. This receptor was identified in a woman aged 18-30 years in good health. The chain couples TRBV5-4 to TRBJ2-7; 8 positions agree with TRBD1. The DNA of the CDR3 is TGTGCCAGCAGCTTAACAGGGGGCTACGAGCAGTACTTC. Translating it yields CASSLTGGYEQYF.